The T cell receptor (beta chain) described here comes from a study of regulatory T cells in long-lasting Graves disease. Background on the study: Graves' disease counted as persistent after over 5 years of antithyroid drugs with positive TSH receptor antibodies.

Trimming at V came to 3 bases and at J to 5 bases, leaving 2 bases not matched to a gene. CDR1 is MNHEY and CDR2 is SMNVEV in the germline V gene (reference sequence). The CDR3 is 14 residues long. This clonotype was counted between two and nine times. Construction of TCR beta libraries relied on iRepertoire HTBI primers and on Arm-PCR targeting CDR3 regions. A single record per CDR3 protein comes from TCRdb applying MiXCR to the multiplex PCR reads. Counted here are more than 350,000 distinct CDR3 sequences, roughly 21% occurring once; the ten biggest clones make up approximately 15%. Sample time point: persistent/refractory GD, antithyroid drugs over 5 years with positive TRAb. RNA extracted from PBMCs served as the sequencing template.

The chain carries TRBV27 and TRBJ2-7, with 12 bases that match TRBD2. Sample: peripheral blood mononuclear cells (PBMCs), taken when the disease was refractory, from a patient treated with antithyroid drugs. This receptor was identified in a female donor with Graves disease. The chain's CDR3 is CASSLTSGSHEQYF. The CDR3 region has the DNA TGTGCCAGCAGTTTGACTAGCGGGAGTCACGAGCAGTACTTC.